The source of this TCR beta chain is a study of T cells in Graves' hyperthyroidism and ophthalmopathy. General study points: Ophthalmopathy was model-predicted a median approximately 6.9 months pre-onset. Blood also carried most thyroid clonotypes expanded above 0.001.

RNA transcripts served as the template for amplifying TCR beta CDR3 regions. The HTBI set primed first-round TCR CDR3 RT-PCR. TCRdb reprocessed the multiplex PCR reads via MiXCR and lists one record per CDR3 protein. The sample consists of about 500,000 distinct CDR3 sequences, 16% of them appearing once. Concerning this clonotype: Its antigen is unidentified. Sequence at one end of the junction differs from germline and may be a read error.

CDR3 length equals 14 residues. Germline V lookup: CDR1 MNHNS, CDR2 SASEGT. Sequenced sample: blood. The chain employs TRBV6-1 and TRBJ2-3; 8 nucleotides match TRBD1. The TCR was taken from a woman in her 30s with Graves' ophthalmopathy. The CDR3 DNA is TGTACCAGCAGTTCAGGGGGCTTATCAGATACGCAGTATTTT. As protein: CTSSSGGLSDTQYF.